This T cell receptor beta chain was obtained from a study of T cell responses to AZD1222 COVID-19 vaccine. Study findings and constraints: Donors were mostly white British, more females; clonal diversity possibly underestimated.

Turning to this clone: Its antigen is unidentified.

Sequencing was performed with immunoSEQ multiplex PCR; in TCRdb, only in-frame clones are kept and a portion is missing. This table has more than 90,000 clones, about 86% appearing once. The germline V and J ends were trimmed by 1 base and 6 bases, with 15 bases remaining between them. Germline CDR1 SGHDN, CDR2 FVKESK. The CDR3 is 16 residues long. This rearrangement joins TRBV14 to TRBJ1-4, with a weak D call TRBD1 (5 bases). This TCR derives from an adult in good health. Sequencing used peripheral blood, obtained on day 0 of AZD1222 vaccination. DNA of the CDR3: TGTGCCAGCAGCCAAGGAGCAGGTGCCAGGGATGAAAAACTGTTTTTT. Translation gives CASSQGAGARDEKLFF.